This T cell receptor beta chain was sequenced in a study of tumor-infiltrating lymphocytes in primary liver carcinoma. Blood RNA came from unsorted whole blood; germline DNA was also extracted. With a constant-region primer, TCR beta cDNA was made from approximately 510 ng of total RNA. Three rounds of nested multiplex PCR with slightly modified ARM-PCR produced TCR beta libraries. A C-beta reverse primer and TRBV1-TRBV30 forward primers served in each of the first two PCR rounds, at ten to eleven cycles apiece. TCRdb re-called the multiplex PCR reads with MiXCR, one entry per CDR3 protein. Among approximately 300,000 distinct CDR3 sequences listed, 50% to 70% were seen once. V lost 9 bases to trimming and J lost 4 bases; unmatched junction nucleotides: 17. This CDR3 has 17 residues. Germline V gene sequence: CDR1 MNHEY, CDR2 SVGAGI.

What was sequenced was peripheral blood. The receptor was isolated from a man aged 35 to 55 with primary liver carcinoma and hepatitis B virus infection. The chain couples TRBV6-5 to TRBJ2-1; 8 bases map to TRBD1. The CDR3 protein is CASSPLTPGQGYNEQFF. CDR3 nucleotides: TGTGCCAGTAGTCCCCTTACCCCAGGACAGGGTTACAATGAGCAGTTCTTC.